This T cell receptor (beta chain) comes out of a study of brain T cells in children with intractable seizures (dated by TCRdb to the early 2020s). Context from the whole study: A NanoString immunology panel was first used to screen resected brain tissue from more than 40 pediatric epilepsy surgery cases for immune gene transcripts. Of the 12 selected surgery cases, pre-surgery blood was also sequenced for eight, so four had brain tissue only. Paper-wide results and their limitations: Because pre- and post-surgery blood were sequenced to different depths, clones absent from the pre-surgery sample may reflect undersampling. Viral specificity was inferred only from CDR3 sequence similarity, and patients' HCMV serostatus was unknown.

Between the V and J ends, shortened by 5 bases and 2 bases respectively, the junction contains 7 bases. From the cysteine up to the phenylalanine, the CDR3 has a length of 13 residues. Here the CDR3 DNA is all that survives: 39 bases in frame from base 1. CDR1 MNHEY and CDR2 SMNVEV are derived from the germline V gene (reference sequence). The intended sense of this specimen's time point label: blood from clinic visit 5 months post-surgery; TSC patient then seizure free. The surgery cases with the highest brain T cell transcript signatures were chosen for TCR beta chain sequencing of brain tissue, and also of blood when blood was available. Before surgery, patients had received at least one anti-epileptic drug. The TCR-sequenced patients were children whose drug-resistant epilepsy was caused by tuberous sclerosis complex, focal cortical dysplasia, Rasmussen encephalitis or hemimegalencephaly. The Monarch genomic DNA purification kit was used to extract bulk genomic DNA from unsorted brain tissue and whole blood.

The immunoSEQ assay was applied to genomic DNA to generate the TCR beta chain sequences. Per the authors' processing: CDR3 sequences that did not begin with the conserved framework cysteine at position 104 were removed manually. Clonality was calculated as one minus the normalized Shannon's Diversity Index, with values ranging from 0 (maximal diversity) to 1 (oligoclonal). Differences in the frequency of the same CDR3 between samples, such as brain versus blood, were assessed with chi-squared comparison-of-proportions tests. Public clonotypes were identified by searching immuneACCESS, and similarity to known antiviral clonotypes was assessed with the VDJdb browser. Sourced from immuneACCESS, this table was stored by TCRdb with only in-frame sequences that have V and J called. A share of the clones is absent; for the studies checked, an unresolved V gene accounts for under half, and the remainder has no known explanation. That table gives V, J and clone size, and the DNA gave D and trimming. Present in this sample are about 340,000 clones, more than 85% of which were seen just once. Around 6% of the sample is taken by the ten largest.

About this clone itself: Its antigen specificity is not known. No quality values exist for individual bases; no much larger clone is one base distant. The same CDR3 arises from other DNA sequences in this sample as well.

The rearrangement combines TRBV27 with TRBJ1-5, with the D gene uncertain. This clonotype was sampled from a boy younger than two with tuberous sclerosis and intractable seizures. Sequenced material: peripheral blood, taken 4 to 5 months after surgery. In nucleotide form, the sequence is TGTGCCAGCAGTCAGAGGCGCAATCAGCCCCAGCATTTT. The translation is CASSQRRNQPQHF.